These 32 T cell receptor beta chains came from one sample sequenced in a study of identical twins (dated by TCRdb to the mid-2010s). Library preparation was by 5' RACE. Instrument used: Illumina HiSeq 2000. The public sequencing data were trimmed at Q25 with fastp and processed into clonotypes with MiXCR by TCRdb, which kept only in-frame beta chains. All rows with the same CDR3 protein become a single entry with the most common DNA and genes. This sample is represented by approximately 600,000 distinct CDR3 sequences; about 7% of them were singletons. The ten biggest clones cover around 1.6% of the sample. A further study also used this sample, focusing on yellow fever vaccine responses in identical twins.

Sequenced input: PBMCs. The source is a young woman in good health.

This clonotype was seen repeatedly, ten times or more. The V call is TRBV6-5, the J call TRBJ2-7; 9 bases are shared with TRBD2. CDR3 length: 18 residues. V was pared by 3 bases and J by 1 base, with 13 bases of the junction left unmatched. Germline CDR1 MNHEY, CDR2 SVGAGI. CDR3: CASSYGLAGSQGSYEQYF. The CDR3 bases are TGTGCCAGCAGTTATGGTCTAGCGGGATCTCAAGGGTCCTACGAGCAGTACTTC.

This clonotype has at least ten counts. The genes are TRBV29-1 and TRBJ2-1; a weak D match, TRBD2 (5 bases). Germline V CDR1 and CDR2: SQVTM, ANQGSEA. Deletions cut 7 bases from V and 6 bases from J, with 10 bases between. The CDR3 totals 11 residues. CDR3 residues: CSGAAGNEQFF. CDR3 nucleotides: TGCAGCGGTGCCGCGGGCAATGAGCAGTTCTTC.

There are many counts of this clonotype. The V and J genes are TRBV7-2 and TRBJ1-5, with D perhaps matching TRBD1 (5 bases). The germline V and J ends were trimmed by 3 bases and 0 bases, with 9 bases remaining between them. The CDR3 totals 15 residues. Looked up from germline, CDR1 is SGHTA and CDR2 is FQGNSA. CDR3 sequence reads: CASSFREGSNQPQHF. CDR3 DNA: TGTGCCAGCAGCTTCAGGGAGGGTAGCAATCAGCCCCAGCATTTT.

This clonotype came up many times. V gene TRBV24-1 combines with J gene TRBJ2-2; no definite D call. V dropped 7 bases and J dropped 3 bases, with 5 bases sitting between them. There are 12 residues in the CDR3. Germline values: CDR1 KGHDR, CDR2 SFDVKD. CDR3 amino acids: CATSRDTGELFF. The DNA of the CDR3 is TGTGCCACCAGCCGGGACACCGGGGAGCTGTTTTTT.

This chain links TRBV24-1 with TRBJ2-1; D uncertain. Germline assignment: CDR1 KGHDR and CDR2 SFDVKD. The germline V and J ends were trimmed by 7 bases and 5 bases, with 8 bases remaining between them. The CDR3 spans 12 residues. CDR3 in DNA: TGTGCCACCAGGGGATTAAACAATGAGCAGTTCTTC. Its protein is CATRGLNNEQFF.

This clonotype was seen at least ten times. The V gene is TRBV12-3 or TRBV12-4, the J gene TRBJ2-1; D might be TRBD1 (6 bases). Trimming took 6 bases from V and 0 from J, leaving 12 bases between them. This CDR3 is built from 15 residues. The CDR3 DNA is TGTGCCAGCAGCCCACAGGGAACCTCCTACAATGAGCAGTTCTTC. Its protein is CASSPQGTSYNEQFF.

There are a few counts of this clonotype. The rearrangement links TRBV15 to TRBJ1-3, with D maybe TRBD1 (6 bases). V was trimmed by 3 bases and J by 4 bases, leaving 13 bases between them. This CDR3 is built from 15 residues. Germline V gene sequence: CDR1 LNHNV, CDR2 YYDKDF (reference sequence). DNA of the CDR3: TGTGCCACCAGCAGCCCAACAGGGCGAGGAAACACCATATATTTT. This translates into CATSSPTGRGNTIYF.

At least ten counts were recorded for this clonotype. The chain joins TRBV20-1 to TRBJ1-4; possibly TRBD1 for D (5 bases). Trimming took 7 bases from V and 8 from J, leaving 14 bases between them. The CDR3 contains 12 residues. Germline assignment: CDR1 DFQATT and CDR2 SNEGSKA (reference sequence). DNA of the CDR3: TGCAGTGTCTGGATACCAGGGGAAAAACTGTTTTTT. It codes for CSVWIPGEKLFF.

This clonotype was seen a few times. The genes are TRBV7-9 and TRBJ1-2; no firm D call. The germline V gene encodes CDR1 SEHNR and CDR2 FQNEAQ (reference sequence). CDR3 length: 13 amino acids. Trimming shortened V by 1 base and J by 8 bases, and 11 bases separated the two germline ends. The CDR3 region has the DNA TGTGCCAGCAGCTTAGTATCATCGGAAGGCTACACCTTC. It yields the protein CASSLVSSEGYTF.

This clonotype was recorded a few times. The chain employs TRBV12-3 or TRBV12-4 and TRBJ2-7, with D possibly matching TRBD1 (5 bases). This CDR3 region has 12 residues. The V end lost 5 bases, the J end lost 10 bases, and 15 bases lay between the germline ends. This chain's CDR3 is CASSTDQGSQYV. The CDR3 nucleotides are TGTGCCAGCAGTACCGATCAGGGATCTCAGTACGTC.

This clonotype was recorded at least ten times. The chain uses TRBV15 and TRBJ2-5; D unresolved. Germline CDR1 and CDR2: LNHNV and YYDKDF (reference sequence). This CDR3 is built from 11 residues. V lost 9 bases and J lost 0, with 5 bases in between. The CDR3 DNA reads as TGTGCCACGGGCGACCAAGAGACCCAGTACTTC. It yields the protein CATGDQETQYF.

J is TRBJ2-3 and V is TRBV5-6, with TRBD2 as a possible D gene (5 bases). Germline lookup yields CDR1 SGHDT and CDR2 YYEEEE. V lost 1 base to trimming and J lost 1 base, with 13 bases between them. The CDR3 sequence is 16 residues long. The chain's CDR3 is CASSLRTSQGTDTQYF. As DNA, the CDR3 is TGTGCCAGCAGCTTGAGGACTTCCCAGGGCACAGATACGCAGTATTTT.

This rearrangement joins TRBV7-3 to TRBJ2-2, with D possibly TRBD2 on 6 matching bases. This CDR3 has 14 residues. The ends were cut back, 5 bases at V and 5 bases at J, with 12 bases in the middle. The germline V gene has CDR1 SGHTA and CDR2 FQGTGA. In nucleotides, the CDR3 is TGTGCCAGCAGCCTTATGGGGGGTACCGGGGAGCTGTTTTTT. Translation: CASSLMGGTGELFF.

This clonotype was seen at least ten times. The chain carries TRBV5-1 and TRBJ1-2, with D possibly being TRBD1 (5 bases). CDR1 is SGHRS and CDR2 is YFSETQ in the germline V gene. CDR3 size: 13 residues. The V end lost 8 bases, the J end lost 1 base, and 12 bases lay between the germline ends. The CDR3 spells CASRDGRNYGYTF. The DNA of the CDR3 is TGCGCCAGTCGGGACGGACGTAACTATGGCTACACCTTC.

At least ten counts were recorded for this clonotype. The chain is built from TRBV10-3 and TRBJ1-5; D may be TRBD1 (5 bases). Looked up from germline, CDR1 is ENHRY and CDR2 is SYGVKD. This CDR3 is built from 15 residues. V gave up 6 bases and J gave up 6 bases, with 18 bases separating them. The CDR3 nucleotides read TGTGCCATCAGAGAAAACGGAGGGGTCGGTCAGCCCCAGCATTTT. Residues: CAIRENGGVGQPQHF.

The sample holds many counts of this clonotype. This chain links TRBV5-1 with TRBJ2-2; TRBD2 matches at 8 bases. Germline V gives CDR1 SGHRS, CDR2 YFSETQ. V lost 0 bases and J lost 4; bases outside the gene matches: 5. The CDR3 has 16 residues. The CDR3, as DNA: TGCGCCAGCAGCTTGGCCCAGCGGGAGATCACCGGGGAGCTGTTTTTT. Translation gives CASSLAQREITGELFF.

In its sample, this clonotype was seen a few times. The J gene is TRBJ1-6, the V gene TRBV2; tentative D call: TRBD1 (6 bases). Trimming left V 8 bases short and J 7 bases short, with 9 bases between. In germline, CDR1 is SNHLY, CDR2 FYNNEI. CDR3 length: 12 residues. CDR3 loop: CASSGQNSPLHF. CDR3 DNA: TGTGCCAGCTCTGGACAGAATTCACCCCTCCACTTT.

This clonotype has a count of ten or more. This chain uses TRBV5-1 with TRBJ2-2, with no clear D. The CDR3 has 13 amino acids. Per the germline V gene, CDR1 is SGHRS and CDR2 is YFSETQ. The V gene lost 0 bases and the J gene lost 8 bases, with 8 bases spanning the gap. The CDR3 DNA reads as TGCGCCAGCAGCTTGGGCGTTTTGGGGGAGCTGTTTTTT. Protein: CASSLGVLGELFF.

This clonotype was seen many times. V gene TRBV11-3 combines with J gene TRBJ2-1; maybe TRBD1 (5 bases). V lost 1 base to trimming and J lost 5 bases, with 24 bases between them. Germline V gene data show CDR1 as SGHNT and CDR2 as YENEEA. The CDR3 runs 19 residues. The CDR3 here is CASSLVGDVIGVRHNEQFF. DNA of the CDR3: TGTGCCAGCAGCTTAGTAGGAGACGTGATAGGGGTTCGCCACAATGAGCAGTTCTTC. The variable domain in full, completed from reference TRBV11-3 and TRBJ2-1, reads EAGVVQSPRYKIIEKKQPVAFWCNPISGHNTLYWYLQNLGQGPELLIRYENEEAVDDSQLPKDRFSAERLKGVDSTLKIQPAELGDSAVYLCASSLVGDVIGVRHNEQFFGPGTRLTVL.

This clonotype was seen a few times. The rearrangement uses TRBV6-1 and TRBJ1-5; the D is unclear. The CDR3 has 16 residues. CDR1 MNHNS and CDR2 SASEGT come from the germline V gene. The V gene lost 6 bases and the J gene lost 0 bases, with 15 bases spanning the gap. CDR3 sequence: CASRDVGRYSNQPQHF. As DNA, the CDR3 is TGTGCCAGCAGGGACGTTGGCAGATATAGCAATCAGCCCCAGCATTTT.

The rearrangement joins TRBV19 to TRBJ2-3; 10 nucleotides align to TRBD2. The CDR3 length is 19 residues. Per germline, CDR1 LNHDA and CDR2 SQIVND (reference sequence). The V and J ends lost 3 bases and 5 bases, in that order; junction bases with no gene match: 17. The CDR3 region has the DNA TGTGCCAGTAGTATTTCCTCAAGGTCCCTAGCGGGAGTAAAAGATACGCAGTATTTT. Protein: CASSISSRSLAGVKDTQYF.

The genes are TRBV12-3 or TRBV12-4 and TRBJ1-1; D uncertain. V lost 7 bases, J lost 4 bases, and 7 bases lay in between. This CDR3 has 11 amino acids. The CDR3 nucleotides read TGTGCCAGCATACTGAGCACTGAAGCTTTCTTT. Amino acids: CASILSTEAFF.

In DNA form, the CDR3 reads TGTGCCAGCAGTTTCGGGGTAGGGGCCAAAAACATTCAGTACTTC. This gives the protein CASSFGVGAKNIQYF. The V call is TRBV12-3 or TRBV12-4, the J call TRBJ2-4, with D maybe TRBD2 (5 bases). The CDR3 spans 15 residues. Trimming took off 3 bases at V and 1 base at J, with 10 bases between the two ends.

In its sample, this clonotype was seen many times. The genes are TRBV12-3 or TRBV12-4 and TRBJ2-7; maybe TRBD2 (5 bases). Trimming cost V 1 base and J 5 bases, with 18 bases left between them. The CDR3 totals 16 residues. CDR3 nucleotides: TGTGCCAGCAGTTTAGGGCGGGCAGGACCGTCCCACGAGCAGTACGTC. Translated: CASSLGRAGPSHEQYV.

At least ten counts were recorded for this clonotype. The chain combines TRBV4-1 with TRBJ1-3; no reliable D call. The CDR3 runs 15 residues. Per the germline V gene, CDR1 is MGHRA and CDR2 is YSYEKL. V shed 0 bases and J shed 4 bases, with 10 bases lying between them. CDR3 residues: CASSQEFAGGNTIYF. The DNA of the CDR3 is TGCGCCAGCAGCCAAGAGTTCGCGGGGGGAAACACCATATATTTT.

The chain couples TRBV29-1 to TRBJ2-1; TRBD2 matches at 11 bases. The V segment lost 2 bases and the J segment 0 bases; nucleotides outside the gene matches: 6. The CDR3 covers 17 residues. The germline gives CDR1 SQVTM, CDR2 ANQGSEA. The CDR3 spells CSVEIAGGISSYNEQFF. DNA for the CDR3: TGCAGCGTTGAAATAGCGGGGGGGATAAGCTCCTACAATGAGCAGTTCTTC.

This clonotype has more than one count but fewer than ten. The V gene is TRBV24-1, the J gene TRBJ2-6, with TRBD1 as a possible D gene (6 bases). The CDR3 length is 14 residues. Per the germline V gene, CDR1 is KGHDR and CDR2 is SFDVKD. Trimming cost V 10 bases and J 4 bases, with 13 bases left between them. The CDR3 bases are TGTGCCACAGAACAGGGTTCGGGGGCCAACGTCCTGACTTTC. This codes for CATEQGSGANVLTF.

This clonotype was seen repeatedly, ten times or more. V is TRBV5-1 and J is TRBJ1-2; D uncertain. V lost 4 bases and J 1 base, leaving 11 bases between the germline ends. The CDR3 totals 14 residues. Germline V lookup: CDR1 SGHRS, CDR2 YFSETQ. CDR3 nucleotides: TGCGCCAGCAGCGATATGGGAATTAACTATGGCTACACCTTC. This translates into CASSDMGINYGYTF.

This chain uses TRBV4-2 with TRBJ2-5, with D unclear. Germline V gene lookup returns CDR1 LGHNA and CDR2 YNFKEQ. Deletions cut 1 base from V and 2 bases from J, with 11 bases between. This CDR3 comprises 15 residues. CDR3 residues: CASSQGLGFQETQYF. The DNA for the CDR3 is TGTGCCAGCAGCCAAGGGCTTGGGTTTCAAGAGACCCAGTACTTC.

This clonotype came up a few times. CDR3 nucleotide sequence: TGTGCCAGCAGCGTAGCAGGGTTAGGGCAGGTTCTTTACAATGAGCAGTTCTTC. Translation gives CASSVAGLGQVLYNEQFF. The chain joins TRBV9 to TRBJ2-1; TRBD1 is a possible D gene (5 bases). The CDR3 is made up of 18 amino acids. Between the trimmed V and J ends, which lost 0 bases and 4 bases, there was a span of 20 bases. The germline V gene has CDR1 SGDLS and CDR2 YYNGEE.

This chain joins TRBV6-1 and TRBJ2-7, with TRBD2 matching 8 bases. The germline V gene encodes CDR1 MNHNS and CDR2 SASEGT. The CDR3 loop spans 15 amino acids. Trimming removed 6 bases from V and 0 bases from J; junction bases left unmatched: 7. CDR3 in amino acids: CASRPSGGASYEQYV. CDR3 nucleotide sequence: TGTGCCAGCAGACCGAGCGGGGGTGCCTCCTACGAGCAGTACGTC.

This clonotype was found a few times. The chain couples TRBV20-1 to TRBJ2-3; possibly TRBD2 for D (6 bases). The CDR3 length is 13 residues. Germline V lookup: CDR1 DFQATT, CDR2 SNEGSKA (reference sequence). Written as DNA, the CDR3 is TGCAGGGGGGGTTCAGATCACACAGATACGCAGTATTTT. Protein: CRGGSDHTDTQYF.